Presented here are 17 T cell receptor beta chains from one specimen sequenced in a study of identical twins. TCRdb reprocessed the 5' RACE reads with MiXCR, giving one entry per CDR3 protein. The sample has 1.5 million to 2 million distinct CDR3 sequences, around 33% seen once. Sequenced input: cord blood. Every receptor here comes from a newborn girl in good health.

The CDR3 DNA sequence: TGTGCCAGCACCTCTACAGGGTCGTACATTGAAGCTTTCTTT. Translating it yields CASTSTGSYIEAFF. This sequence joins TRBV12-3 or TRBV12-4 and TRBJ1-1; possibly TRBD1 for D (6 bases). V shed 7 bases and J shed 7 bases, with 19 bases lying between them. The CDR3 is made up of 14 amino acids.

This chain links TRBV5-1 with TRBJ2-1, with D tentatively TRBD1 (6 bases). The V end was cut by 0 bases, the J end by 8 bases, with 18 bases between. The CDR3 consists of 16 residues. Germline values: CDR1 SGHRS, CDR2 YFSETQ. CDR3 sequence: CASSLAGHLKGDEQFF. DNA for the CDR3: TGCGCCAGCAGCTTGGCAGGGCACCTCAAGGGGGATGAGCAGTTCTTC.

This clonotype has just a few counts. V gene TRBV6-7 combines with J gene TRBJ1-2; D is ambiguous. TRBV6-7 has ORF status, its function being uncertain. V lost 0 bases, J lost 6 bases, and 2 bases lay in between. The CDR3 extends over 11 amino acids. CDR3 DNA sequence: TGTGCCAGCAGTTACTCGAATGGCTACACCTTC. This encodes CASSYSNGYTF.

Of note for this clonotype: One base away lies a much larger clone, so this may be a sequencing read error. The V call is TRBV29-1, the J call TRBJ2-1; D tentatively reads TRBD1 or TRBD2 (5 bases each). This CDR3 is 14 amino acids long. Germline loops: CDR1 SQVTM, CDR2 ANQGSEA. V lost 4 bases to trimming and J lost 4 bases, with 14 bases between them. CDR3 bases: TGCAGCGTTGTGGGACGGATGCGTTACAATGAGCAGTTCTTC. Translated, it gives CSVVGRMRYNEQFF.

The chain is built from TRBV20-1 and TRBJ2-1; TRBD2 is a possible D gene (6 bases). CDR3 size: 16 residues. V gave up 0 bases and J gave up 8 bases, with 20 bases separating them. The V gene's germline CDR1 is DFQATT and CDR2 SNEGSKA (reference sequence). The CDR3 spells CSARDGASAEWDEQFF. For the CDR3, the DNA is TGCAGTGCTAGAGATGGGGCTAGCGCCGAGTGGGATGAGCAGTTCTTC.

A word on this clonotype: This may arise from a read error, as a much more abundant clone is one base away. V is TRBV12-3 or TRBV12-4 and J is TRBJ2-7; no reliable D call. There are 13 residues in the CDR3. V was cut by 8 bases and J by 7 bases, with 18 bases left in between. CDR3 DNA: TGTGCCAGCGGCGTGGGAAGAGGCAATGAGCAGTACTTC. This sequence encodes CASGVGRGNEQYF.

J is TRBJ2-1 and V is TRBV6-8; 13 bases agree with TRBD2. The CDR3 is 19 amino acids. Germline CDR1 is MNHGY and CDR2 is SAAAGT. Trimming removed 2 bases from V and 1 base from J; junction bases left unmatched: 8. This CDR3 is CASSYPTSGRVTSYNEQFF. The CDR3 DNA reads as TGTGCCAGCAGTTACCCTACTAGCGGGAGGGTCACGTCCTACAATGAGCAGTTCTTC.

The rearrangement joins TRBV20-1 to TRBJ2-2; no firm D call. V dropped 3 bases and J dropped 4 bases, with 9 bases sitting between them. The CDR3 is 13 amino acids. Per the germline V gene, CDR1 is DFQATT and CDR2 is SNEGSKA (reference sequence). CDR3 nucleotides: TGCAGTGCTAGTAGGTTTGGCACCGGGGAGCTGTTTTTT. Amino acids: CSASRFGTGELFF.

With regard to this clonotype: A junction boundary mismatches the germline segment, possibly from a read error. This chain connects TRBV11-1 to TRBJ2-1; D perhaps matches TRBD1 (5 bases). This CDR3 has 16 residues. Germline CDR1 SGHAT, CDR2 FQDESV (reference sequence). The CDR3 coding sequence is TGTGCCAGCAGCTTAGCGATAGGACAACCCTACAATGAGCGGTTCTTC. This gives the protein CASSLAIGQPYNERFF.

This chain joins TRBV5-1 and TRBJ1-2; no clear D. V was shortened by 0 bases and J by 6 bases, with 12 bases between the two germline ends. Germline CDR1 is SGHRS and CDR2 is YFSETQ. This CDR3 is built from 14 residues. The chain's CDR3 is CASSLEAAWDGYTF. The DNA of the CDR3 is TGCGCCAGCAGCTTGGAGGCGGCTTGGGATGGCTACACCTTC. The entire variable domain, with the rest obtained from reference TRBV5-1 and TRBJ1-2, is as follows: KAGVTQTPRYLIKTRGQQVTLSCSPISGHRSVSWYQQTPGQGLQFLFEYFSETQRNKGNFPGRFSGRQFSNSRSEMNVSTLELGDSALYLCASSLEAAWDGYTFGSGTRLTVV.

This chain connects TRBV7-9 to TRBJ2-3; D gene uncertain. This CDR3 is built from 13 residues. The germline gives CDR1 SEHNR, CDR2 FQNEAQ (reference sequence). Between the trimmed V and J ends, which lost 5 bases and 5 bases, there was a span of 11 bases. CDR3 sequence: CASSRSVVDTQYF. The CDR3 bases are TGTGCCAGCAGCCGGTCCGTGGTAGATACGCAGTATTTT. Variable domain in full (rest from reference TRBV7-9 and TRBJ2-3): DTGVSQNPRHKITKRGQNVTFRCDPISEHNRLYWYRQTLGQGPEFLTYFQNEAQLEKSRLLSDRFSAERPKGSFSTLEIQRTEQGDSAMYLCASSRSVVDTQYFGPGTRLTVL.

Here the CDR3 reads CASSQQNTGYGYTF. The CDR3 coding sequence is TGTGCCAGCAGCCAACAAAACACAGGCTATGGCTACACCTTC. V is TRBV14 and J is TRBJ1-2; D possibly corresponds to TRBD1 (5 bases). This CDR3 spans 14 amino acids. V was clipped by 2 bases and J by 4 bases, with 11 bases between them. The germline V gene encodes CDR1 SGHDN and CDR2 FVKESK.

This clonotype has a handful of counts. The rearrangement joins TRBV7-2 to TRBJ2-7; 8 bases agree with TRBD2. Per germline, CDR1 SGHTA and CDR2 FQGNSA. Unmatched junction bases numbered 4, after V lost 0 bases and J lost 3 bases. The CDR3 loop spans 15 amino acids. CDR3 amino acids: CASSLAGGGRYEQYF. The CDR3 DNA is TGTGCCAGCAGCTTAGCTGGCGGGGGGCGCTACGAGCAGTACTTC.

The J gene is TRBJ2-1, the V gene TRBV20-1; the D is unclear. From germline, CDR1 is DFQATT and CDR2 SNEGSKA (reference sequence). The CDR3 is made up of 16 amino acids. V lost 3 bases and J lost 4, with 19 bases in between. The CDR3, as DNA: TGCAGTGCTAGCTCCGTGCTAGGCCACCCTTACAATGAGCAGTTCTTC. This codes for CSASSVLGHPYNEQFF.

This clonotype was picked up many times. The J gene is TRBJ1-2, the V gene TRBV5-1; the D is unclear. V was cut by 2 bases and J by 0 bases, with 5 bases left in between. This CDR3 spans 13 amino acids. The germline V gene has CDR1 SGHRS and CDR2 YFSETQ. This CDR3 reads CASSFHPNYGYTF. CDR3 in DNA: TGCGCCAGCAGCTTCCACCCTAACTATGGCTACACCTTC.

This clonotype was seen a few times. This chain links TRBV6-1 with TRBJ1-2; D unresolved. The V gene's germline CDR1 is MNHNS and CDR2 SASEGT. V was cut by 5 bases and J by 2 bases, with 9 bases left in between. The CDR3 extends over 13 amino acids. The CDR3 DNA follows: TGTGCCAGCAGTCATTCCCCGAACTATGGCTACACCTTC. Translating gives CASSHSPNYGYTF.

The rearrangement uses TRBV2 and TRBJ2-1; a possible D gene is TRBD2 (6 bases). The V end was cut by 7 bases, the J end by 5 bases, with 12 bases between. This CDR3 has 13 residues. CDR1 SNHLY and CDR2 FYNNEI come from the germline V gene. Here the CDR3 DNA reads TGTGCCAGCAAGGGCAGGGAGGACAATGAGCAGTTCTTC. Its translation: CASKGREDNEQFF. The complete variable domain, with remaining parts taken from reference TRBV2 and TRBJ2-1, reads EPEVTQTPSHQVTQMGQEVILRCVPISNHLYFYWYRQILGQKVEFLVSFYNNEISEKSEIFDDQFSVERPDGSNFTLKIRSTKLEDSAMYFCASKGREDNEQFFGPGTRLTVL.